The entry below gives a single TCR beta chain sequence along with its context. As yet, its antigen is unknown. Other DNA sequences of this sample code for an identical CDR3. V dropped 3 bases and J dropped 1 base, with 4 bases sitting between them. The CDR3 extends over 11 amino acids. Germline lookup yields CDR1 GTSNPN and CDR2 SVGIG (reference sequence). Sequencing used immunoSEQ multiplex PCR; TCRdb keeps in-frame clones, though not all of them. The data hold roughly 200,000 clones, with approximately 89% observed a single time. This entry is derived from a study of cytomegalovirus exposure and HLA in healthy donors. About the research overall: Both the 120 validation repertoires and the 500 to 700 first-cohort repertoires used the same platform, as reported by a later analysis. Study-wide results and limits: Accounts indicate the classifier identified cytomegalovirus status with strong specificity and sensitivity. Under in vitro conditions, a few CMV-associated chains were confirmed as specific for CMV antigens. Cytomegalovirus-associated TCR beta chains were listed, numbering roughly 150.

The V and J genes are TRBV30 and TRBJ2-7; D unresolved. Input material: PBMCs. The receptor was isolated from a young man in good health and CMV-seropositive. The CDR3 nucleotides read TGTGCCTGGAGGAGGTCCTACGAGCAGTACTTC. This codes for CAWRRSYEQYF.